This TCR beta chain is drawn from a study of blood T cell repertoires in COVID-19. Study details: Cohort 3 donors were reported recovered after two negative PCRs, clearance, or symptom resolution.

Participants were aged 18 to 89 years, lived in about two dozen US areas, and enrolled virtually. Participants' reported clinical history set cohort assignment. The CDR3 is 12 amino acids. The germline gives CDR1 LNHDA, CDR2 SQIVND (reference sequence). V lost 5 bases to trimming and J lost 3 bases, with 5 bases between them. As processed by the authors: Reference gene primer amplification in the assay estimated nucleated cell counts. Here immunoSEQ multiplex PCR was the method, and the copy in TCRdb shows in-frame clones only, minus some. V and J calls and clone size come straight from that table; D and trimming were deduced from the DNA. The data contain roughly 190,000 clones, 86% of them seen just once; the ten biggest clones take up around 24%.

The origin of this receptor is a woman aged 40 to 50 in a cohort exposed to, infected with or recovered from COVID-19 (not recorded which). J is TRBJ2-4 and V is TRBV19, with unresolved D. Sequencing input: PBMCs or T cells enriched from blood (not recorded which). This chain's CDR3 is CASSADKNIQYF. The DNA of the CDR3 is TGTGCCAGTAGTGCGGACAAAAACATTCAGTACTTC.